This T cell receptor beta chain was captured by sequencing in a study of blood T cell repertoires in COVID-19. Clones were sequenced by immunoSEQ multiplex PCR, and TCRdb holds only the in-frame ones, with some missing. The table lists some 200,000 clones, around 83% of them singletons. V lost 0 bases and J 4 bases, leaving 9 bases between the germline ends. The CDR3 totals 15 residues. From germline, CDR1 is LGHNA and CDR2 YNFKEQ. V usage is TRBV4-2 and J usage is TRBJ2-2; D is unclear. The sequencing input was peripheral blood. The receptor's source is a middle-aged woman with acute or convalescent COVID-19. The CDR3 protein is CASSQDLGGTGELFF. The CDR3 DNA reads TGTGCCAGCAGCCAAGATCTCGGCGGCACCGGGGAGCTGTTTTTT.